These T cell receptor beta chains were read from a single sample in a study of early T cells in non-severe SARS-CoV-2 infection. TCRdb ran MiXCR on the 5' RACE reads and lists one entry per CDR3 protein. Seen here are 20,000 to 25,000 distinct CDR3 sequences, 4% to 5% observed once, and the top ten hold about 15%. Sequenced sample: whole blood. Receptor source: an adult who was a healthcare worker with PCR-confirmed SARS-CoV-2 infection or an uninfected control (not recorded which). CDR3s include the opening cysteine and the closing phenylalanine or tryptophan. D genes are given only for firm matches. A clone size is listed for some rows: how often the clone was seen (once, few, many), or a class if it is expanded.

v_gene: TRBV5-6
j_gene: TRBJ1-4
d_gene: TRBD1
abundance: many
CDR3aa: CASSSTGEIGDEKLFF
CDR3nt: TGTGCCAGCAGCTCAACAGGGGAAATTGGAGATGAAAAACTGTTTTTT

v_gene: TRBV7-9
j_gene: TRBJ1-3
d_gene: TRBD1
abundance: medium-sized
CDR3aa: CASSLAGQYHGNTIYF
CDR3nt: TGTGCCAGCAGCTTAGCGGGACAGTACCATGGAAACACCATATATTTT

v_gene: TRBV2
j_gene: TRBJ2-3
d_gene: TRBD1
abundance: medium-sized
CDR3aa: CASSGDRGRTDTQYF
CDR3nt: TGTGCCAGCAGCGGTGACAGGGGGCGCACAGATACGCAGTATTTT

v_gene: TRBV5-6
j_gene: TRBJ2-5
d_gene: TRBD1
abundance: NA
CDR3aa: CASSFRRTGQYQETQYF
CDR3nt: TGTGCCAGCAGCTTCAGGAGGACAGGGCAGTACCAAGAGACCCAGTACTTC

v_gene: TRBV10-3
j_gene: TRBJ1-6
d_gene: TRBD1
abundance: NA
CDR3aa: CAISESGQGDSPLPF
CDR3nt: TGTGCCATCAGTGAGTCAGGACAGGGTGATTCACCCCTCCCTTTT

v_gene: TRBV20-1
j_gene: TRBJ1-3
d_gene: NA
abundance: many
CDR3aa: CSAMRQQPGSGNTIYF
CDR3nt: TGCAGTGCTATGCGCCAACAACCGGGCTCTGGAAACACCATATATTTT

v_gene: TRBV27
j_gene: TRBJ1-5
d_gene: NA
abundance: NA
CDR3aa: CASSLSRGRQPQHF
CDR3nt: TGTGCCAGCAGTTTATCGCGGGGCCGACAGCCCCAGCATTTT

v_gene: TRBV7-2
j_gene: TRBJ2-1
d_gene: NA
abundance: few
CDR3aa: CASSLTRSPERQFF
CDR3nt: TGTGCCAGCAGCTTAACGCGATCGCCGGAGCGGCAGTTCTTC

v_gene: TRBV24-1
j_gene: TRBJ2-7
d_gene: TRBD1
abundance: NA
CDR3aa: CATSDWDSHEQYF
CDR3nt: TGTGCCACCAGTGATTGGGACAGTCACGAGCAGTACTTC

v_gene: TRBV29-1
j_gene: TRBJ1-1
d_gene: NA
abundance: many
CDR3aa: CSVEPGTGAFF
CDR3nt: TGCAGCGTTGAACCGGGAACAGGAGCTTTCTTT

v_gene: TRBV4-3
j_gene: TRBJ2-3
d_gene: NA
abundance: NA
CDR3aa: CASSQQGATSLVTDTQYF
CDR3nt: TGCGCCAGCAGCCAACAAGGGGCGACTAGTTTAGTCACAGATACGCAGTATTTT

v_gene: TRBV18
j_gene: TRBJ2-1
d_gene: NA
abundance: many
CDR3aa: CASSSDDRTNYNEQFF
CDR3nt: TGTGCCAGCTCTTCCGACGACAGGACGAACTACAATGAGCAGTTCTTC

v_gene: TRBV5-3
j_gene: TRBJ1-2
d_gene: TRBD1
abundance: few
CDR3aa: CARSTWTGGDGYTF
CDR3nt: TGTGCCAGAAGCACCTGGACAGGGGGCGATGGCTACACCTTC

v_gene: TRBV12-3/TRBV12-4
j_gene: TRBJ2-5
d_gene: NA
abundance: few
CDR3aa: CASSNRRGSQETQYF
CDR3nt: TGTGCCAGCAGTAACAGACGGGGAAGCCAAGAGACCCAGTACTTC

v_gene: TRBV12-3/TRBV12-4
j_gene: TRBJ1-1
d_gene: TRBD1
abundance: few
CDR3aa: CASSLDRGRTEAFF
CDR3nt: TGTGCCAGCAGTTTGGACAGGGGGCGTACTGAAGCTTTCTTT

v_gene: TRBV20-1
j_gene: TRBJ1-2
d_gene: NA
abundance: NA
CDR3aa: CSASTTSNYGYTF
CDR3nt: TGCAGTGCTAGTACCACCTCTAACTATGGCTACACCTTC

v_gene: TRBV20-1
j_gene: TRBJ2-5
d_gene: TRBD2
abundance: many
CDR3aa: CSAPGLAGAGETQYF
CDR3nt: TGCAGTGCTCCGGGACTAGCGGGGGCCGGAGAGACCCAGTACTTC

v_gene: TRBV5-1
j_gene: TRBJ1-3
d_gene: NA
abundance: medium-sized
CDR3aa: CASSPAEHRGSGNTIYF
CDR3nt: TGCGCCAGCAGCCCCGCTGAGCACCGAGGATCTGGAAACACCATATATTTT

v_gene: TRBV4-3
j_gene: TRBJ2-7
d_gene: TRBD1
abundance: many
CDR3aa: CASSPGTGPAYEQYF
CDR3nt: TGCGCCAGCAGCCCCGGGACAGGGCCCGCCTACGAGCAGTACTTC

v_gene: TRBV29-1
j_gene: TRBJ1-3
d_gene: TRBD1
abundance: many
CDR3aa: CSVGDRAGNTIYF
CDR3nt: TGCAGCGTTGGAGACAGGGCTGGAAACACCATATATTTT

v_gene: TRBV10-3
j_gene: TRBJ1-5
d_gene: NA
abundance: many
CDR3aa: CAISESSGEPQHF
CDR3nt: TGTGCCATCAGTGAGTCTTCAGGGGAGCCCCAGCATTTT

v_gene: TRBV3-1
j_gene: TRBJ2-3
d_gene: NA
abundance: few
CDR3aa: CASSSGGWETDTQYF
CDR3nt: TGTGCCAGCAGTTCGGGGGGCTGGGAAACAGATACGCAGTATTTT

v_gene: TRBV11-2
j_gene: TRBJ2-5
d_gene: NA
abundance: NA
CDR3aa: CASSFGGPNQYF
CDR3nt: TGTGCCAGCAGCTTCGGGGGGCCGAACCAGTACTTC

v_gene: TRBV12-3/TRBV12-4
j_gene: TRBJ1-5
d_gene: NA
abundance: NA
CDR3aa: CASSSFYGAAQPQHF
CDR3nt: TGTGCCAGCAGTAGCTTTTACGGGGCGGCACAGCCCCAGCATTTT

v_gene: TRBV27
j_gene: TRBJ2-7
d_gene: TRBD1
abundance: medium-sized
CDR3aa: CASSLGQVDYEQYF
CDR3nt: TGTGCCAGCAGTTTAGGACAGGTGGACTACGAGCAGTACTTC

v_gene: TRBV11-1
j_gene: TRBJ2-1
d_gene: NA
abundance: many
CDR3aa: CASKEISIYNEQFF
CDR3nt: TGTGCCAGTAAAGAAATCAGCATCTACAATGAGCAGTTCTTC

v_gene: TRBV7-2
j_gene: TRBJ2-7
d_gene: NA
abundance: medium-sized
CDR3aa: CASSPVSYEQYF
CDR3nt: TGTGCCAGCAGCCCGGTTAGCTACGAGCAGTACTTC

v_gene: TRBV6-5
j_gene: TRBJ2-6
d_gene: NA
abundance: many
CDR3aa: CASSFRGGTGANVLTF
CDR3nt: TGTGCCAGCAGTTTTAGAGGGGGTACTGGGGCCAACGTCCTGACTTTC

v_gene: TRBV10-3
j_gene: TRBJ1-5
d_gene: TRBD1
abundance: NA
CDR3aa: CAISEGTGLSNQPQHF
CDR3nt: TGTGCCATCAGTGAGGGGACAGGGCTTAGCAATCAGCCCCAGCATTTT

v_gene: TRBV30
j_gene: TRBJ1-1
d_gene: NA
abundance: NA
CDR3aa: CAWTLEEDTEAFF
CDR3nt: TGTGCCTGGACGCTGGAAGAGGACACTGAAGCTTTCTTT

v_gene: TRBV3-1
j_gene: TRBJ2-3
d_gene: TRBD1
abundance: many
CDR3aa: CASSPTLDRGLDTQYF
CDR3nt: TGTGCCAGCAGCCCCACCCTGGACAGGGGGTTAGATACGCAGTATTTT

v_gene: TRBV27
j_gene: TRBJ1-6
d_gene: TRBD1
abundance: many
CDR3aa: CASSTRQGMSLHF
CDR3nt: TGTGCCAGCAGTACCCGACAGGGTATGTCCCTCCACTTT

v_gene: TRBV7-3
j_gene: TRBJ2-3
d_gene: TRBD2
abundance: many
CDR3aa: CASSLVAGGPGDTQYF
CDR3nt: TGTGCCAGCAGCTTAGTAGCGGGGGGGCCGGGAGATACGCAGTATTTT

v_gene: TRBV7-9
j_gene: TRBJ1-3
d_gene: NA
abundance: NA
CDR3aa: CASSPTFASGNTIYF
CDR3nt: TGTGCCAGCAGCCCCACTTTCGCCTCTGGAAACACCATATATTTT

v_gene: TRBV3-1
j_gene: TRBJ1-1
d_gene: NA
abundance: NA
CDR3aa: CASSLSQDTEAFF
CDR3nt: TGTGCCAGCAGTCTAAGTCAGGACACTGAAGCTTTCTTT

v_gene: TRBV18
j_gene: TRBJ2-1
d_gene: NA
abundance: few
CDR3aa: CASSPLVRGGLNEQFF
CDR3nt: TGTGCCAGCTCACCTCTAGTCAGGGGGGGCCTCAATGAGCAGTTCTTC

v_gene: TRBV6-2/TRBV6-3
j_gene: TRBJ1-5
d_gene: NA
abundance: many
CDR3aa: CASSPGTTGRNQPQHF
CDR3nt: TGTGCCAGCAGTCCCGGGACAACGGGGCGCAATCAGCCCCAGCATTTT

v_gene: TRBV7-6
j_gene: TRBJ2-6
d_gene: NA
abundance: NA
CDR3aa: CASSSLSSGANVLTF
CDR3nt: TGTGCCAGCAGCTCCCTTAGCTCTGGGGCCAACGTCCTGACTTTC